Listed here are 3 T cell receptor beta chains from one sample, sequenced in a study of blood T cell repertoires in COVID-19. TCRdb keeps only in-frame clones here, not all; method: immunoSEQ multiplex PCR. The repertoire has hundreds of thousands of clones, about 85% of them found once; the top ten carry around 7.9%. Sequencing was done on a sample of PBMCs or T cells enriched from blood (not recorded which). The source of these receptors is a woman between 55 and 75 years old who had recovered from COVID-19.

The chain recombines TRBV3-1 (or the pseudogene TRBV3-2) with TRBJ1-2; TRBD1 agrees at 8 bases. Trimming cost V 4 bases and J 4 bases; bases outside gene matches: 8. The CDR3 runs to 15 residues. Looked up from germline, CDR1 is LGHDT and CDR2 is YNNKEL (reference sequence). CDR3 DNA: TGTGCCAGCAGCCTCCGAGGACAGGGAACCTATGGCTACACCTTC. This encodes CASSLRGQGTYGYTF.

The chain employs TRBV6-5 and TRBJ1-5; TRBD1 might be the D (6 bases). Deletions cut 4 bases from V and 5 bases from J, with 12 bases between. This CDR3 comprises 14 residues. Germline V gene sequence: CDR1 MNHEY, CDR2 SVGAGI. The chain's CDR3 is CASSLTGAYQPQHF. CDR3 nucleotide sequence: TGTGCCAGCAGTTTGACAGGAGCTTATCAGCCCCAGCATTTT.

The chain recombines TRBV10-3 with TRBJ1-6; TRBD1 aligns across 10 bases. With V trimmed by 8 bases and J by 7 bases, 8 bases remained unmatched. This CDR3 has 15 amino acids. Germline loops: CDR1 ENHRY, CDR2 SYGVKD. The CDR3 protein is CAIWAGGQGNSPLHF. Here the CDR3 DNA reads TGTGCCATCTGGGCTGGGGGACAGGGGAATTCACCCCTCCACTTT.